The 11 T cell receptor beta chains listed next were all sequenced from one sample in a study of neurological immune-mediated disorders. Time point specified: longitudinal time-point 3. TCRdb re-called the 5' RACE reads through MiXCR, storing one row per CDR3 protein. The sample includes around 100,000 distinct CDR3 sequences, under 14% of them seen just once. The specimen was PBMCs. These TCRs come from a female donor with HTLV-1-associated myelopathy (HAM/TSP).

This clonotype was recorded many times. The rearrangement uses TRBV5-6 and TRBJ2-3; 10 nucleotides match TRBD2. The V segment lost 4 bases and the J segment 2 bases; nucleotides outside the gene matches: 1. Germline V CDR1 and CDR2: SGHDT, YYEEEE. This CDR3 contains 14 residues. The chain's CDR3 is CASSGLADTDTQYF. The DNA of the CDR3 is TGTGCCAGCAGCGGACTAGCGGACACAGATACGCAGTATTTT.

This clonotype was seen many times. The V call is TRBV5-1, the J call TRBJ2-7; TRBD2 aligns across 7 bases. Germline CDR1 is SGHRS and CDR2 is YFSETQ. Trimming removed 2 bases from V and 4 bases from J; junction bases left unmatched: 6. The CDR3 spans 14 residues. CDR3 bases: TGCGCCAGCAGCTTCAGCGGGGTGGGTTACGAGCAGTACTTC. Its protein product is CASSFSGVGYEQYF.

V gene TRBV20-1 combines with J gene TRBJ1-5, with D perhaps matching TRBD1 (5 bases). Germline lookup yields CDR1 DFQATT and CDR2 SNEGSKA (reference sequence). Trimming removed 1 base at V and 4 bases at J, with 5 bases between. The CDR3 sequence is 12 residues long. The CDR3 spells CSARGGNQPQHF. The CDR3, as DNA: TGCAGTGCTAGAGGGGGGAATCAGCCCCAGCATTTT.

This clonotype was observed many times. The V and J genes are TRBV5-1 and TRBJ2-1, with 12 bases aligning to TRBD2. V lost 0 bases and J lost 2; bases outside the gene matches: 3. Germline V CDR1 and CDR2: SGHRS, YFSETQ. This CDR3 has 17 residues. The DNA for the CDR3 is TGCGCCAGCAGCTTGGCCCCTAGCGGGGGGGCCTACAATGAGCAGTTCTTC. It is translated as CASSLAPSGGAYNEQFF.

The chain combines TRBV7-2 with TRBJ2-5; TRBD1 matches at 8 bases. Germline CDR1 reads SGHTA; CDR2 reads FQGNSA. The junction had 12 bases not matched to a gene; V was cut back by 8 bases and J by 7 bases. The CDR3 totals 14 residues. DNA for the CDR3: TGTGCCAGCGGCCACCCGACAGGGGATCGGACCCAGTACTTC. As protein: CASGHPTGDRTQYF.

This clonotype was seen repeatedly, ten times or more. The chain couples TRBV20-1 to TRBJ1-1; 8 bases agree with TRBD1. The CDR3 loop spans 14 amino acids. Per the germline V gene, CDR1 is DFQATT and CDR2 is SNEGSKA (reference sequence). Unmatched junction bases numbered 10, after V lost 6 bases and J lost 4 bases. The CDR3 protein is CSAKLDRALTEAFF. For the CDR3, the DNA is TGCAGTGCGAAATTGGACAGGGCGCTCACTGAAGCTTTCTTT.

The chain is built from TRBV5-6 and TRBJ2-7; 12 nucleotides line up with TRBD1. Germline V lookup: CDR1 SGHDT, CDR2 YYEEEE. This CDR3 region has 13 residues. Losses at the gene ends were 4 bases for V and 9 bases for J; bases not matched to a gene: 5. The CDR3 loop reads CASSVGQGAGQYF. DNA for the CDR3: TGTGCCAGCAGCGTGGGACAGGGGGCGGGGCAGTACTTC.

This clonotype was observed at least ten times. DNA of the CDR3: TGTGCCAGCAGTCCCGGCAGCCGCTATGGCTACACCTTC. This codes for CASSPGSRYGYTF. The chain links TRBV5-5 to TRBJ1-2, with D uncertain. The CDR3 extends over 13 amino acids. The ends were cut back, 5 bases at V and 4 bases at J, with 12 bases in the middle. From germline, CDR1 is SGHKS and CDR2 YYEKEE (reference sequence). The full variable domain, completed using reference TRBV5-5 and TRBJ1-2, is DAGVTQSPTHLIKTRGQQVTLRCSPISGHKSVSWYQQVLGQGPQFIFQYYEKEERGRGNFPDRFSARQFPNYSSELNVNALLLGDSALYLCASSPGSRYGYTFGSGTRLTVV.

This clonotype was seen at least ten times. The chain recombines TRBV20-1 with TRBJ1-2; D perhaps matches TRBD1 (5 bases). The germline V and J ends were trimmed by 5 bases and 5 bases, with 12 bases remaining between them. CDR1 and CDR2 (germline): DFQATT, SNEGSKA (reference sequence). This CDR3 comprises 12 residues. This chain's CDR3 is CSAAGPRYGYTF. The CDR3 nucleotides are TGCAGTGCTGCAGGGCCCAGATATGGCTACACCTTC.

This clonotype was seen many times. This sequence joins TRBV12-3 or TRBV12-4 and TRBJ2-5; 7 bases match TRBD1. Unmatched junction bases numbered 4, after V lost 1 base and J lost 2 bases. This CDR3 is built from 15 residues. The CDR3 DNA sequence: TGTGCCAGCAGTTTAGATGGGACAGCACAAGAGACCCAGTACTTC. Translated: CASSLDGTAQETQYF.

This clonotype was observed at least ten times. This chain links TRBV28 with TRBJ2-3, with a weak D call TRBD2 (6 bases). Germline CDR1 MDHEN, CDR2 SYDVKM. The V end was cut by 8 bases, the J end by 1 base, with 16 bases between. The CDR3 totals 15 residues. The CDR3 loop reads CASHMGGGGTDTQYF. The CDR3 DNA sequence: TGTGCCAGCCATATGGGGGGAGGAGGCACAGATACGCAGTATTTT.